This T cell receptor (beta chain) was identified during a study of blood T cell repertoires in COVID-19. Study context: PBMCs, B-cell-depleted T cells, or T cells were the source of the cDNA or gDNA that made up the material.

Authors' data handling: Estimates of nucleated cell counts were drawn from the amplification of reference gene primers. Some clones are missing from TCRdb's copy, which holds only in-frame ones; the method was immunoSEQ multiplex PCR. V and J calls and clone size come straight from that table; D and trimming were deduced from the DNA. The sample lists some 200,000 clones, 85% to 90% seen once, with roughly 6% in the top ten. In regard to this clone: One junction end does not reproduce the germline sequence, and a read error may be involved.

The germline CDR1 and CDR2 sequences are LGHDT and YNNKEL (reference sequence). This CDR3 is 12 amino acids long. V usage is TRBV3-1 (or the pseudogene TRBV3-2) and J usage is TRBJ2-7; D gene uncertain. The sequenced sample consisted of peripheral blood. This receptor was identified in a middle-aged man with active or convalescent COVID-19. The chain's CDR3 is CASSQGPSPSLF. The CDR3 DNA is TGTGCCAGCAGCCAAGGTCCGTCCCCCTCCTTGTTC.